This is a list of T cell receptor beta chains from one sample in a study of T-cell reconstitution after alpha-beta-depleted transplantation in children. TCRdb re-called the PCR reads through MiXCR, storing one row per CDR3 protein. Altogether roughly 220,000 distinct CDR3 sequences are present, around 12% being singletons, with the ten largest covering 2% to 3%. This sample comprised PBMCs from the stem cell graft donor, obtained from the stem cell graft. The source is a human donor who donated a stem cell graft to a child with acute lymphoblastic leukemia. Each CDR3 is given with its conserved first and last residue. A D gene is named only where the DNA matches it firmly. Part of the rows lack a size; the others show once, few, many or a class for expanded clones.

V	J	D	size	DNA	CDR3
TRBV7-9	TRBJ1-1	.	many	TGTGCCAGCAGATCCGGGGGCATGAACACTGAAGCTTTCTTT	CASRSGGMNTEAFF
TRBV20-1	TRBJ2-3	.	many	TGCAGTGCGGTCATCCTAGCGATTAGCACAGATACGCAGTATTTT	CSAVILAISTDTQYF
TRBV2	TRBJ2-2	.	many	TGTGCCACTCTAGCGACTACCACCGGGGAGCTGTTTTTT	CATLATTTGELFF
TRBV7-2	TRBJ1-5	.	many	TGTGCCAGCAGCCCCGGGACCTCATTCAATCAGCCCCAGCATTTT	CASSPGTSFNQPQHF
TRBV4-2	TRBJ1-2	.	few	TGTGCCAGCAGCCAAGGCCCCGACGGTGACTATGGCTACACCTTC	CASSQGPDGDYGYTF
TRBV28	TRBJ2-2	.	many	TGTGCCAGCAGTGAACTCGATTACACCGGGGAGCTGTTTTTT	CASSELDYTGELFF
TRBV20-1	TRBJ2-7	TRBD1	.	TGCAGTGCTAGAGTACGGGACAGGCCCTCCTACGAGCAGTACTTC	CSARVRDRPSYEQYF
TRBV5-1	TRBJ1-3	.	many	TGCGCCAGCAGCTTCGGGCAAGAGATCTCTGGAAACACCATATATTTT	CASSFGQEISGNTIYF
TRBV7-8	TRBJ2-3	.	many	TGTGCCAGCAGCTTAGACGGCGCGATCCTCACAGATACGCAGTATTTT	CASSLDGAILTDTQYF
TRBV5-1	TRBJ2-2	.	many	TGCGCCAGCAGCTACCCGTCCGGGTTTCCATCCGGGGAGCTGTTTTTT	CASSYPSGFPSGELFF
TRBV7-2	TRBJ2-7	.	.	TGTGCCAGCAGCTCCGTCAGCTCCTACGAGCAGTACTTC	CASSSVSSYEQYF
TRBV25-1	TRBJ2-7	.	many	TGTGCCAGCAGTCCTGGAGGGGGAAACGAGCAGTACTTC	CASSPGGGNEQYF
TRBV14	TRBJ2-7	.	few	TGTGCCAGCAGCCCCCATCCGACGGCCGAGCAGTACTTC	CASSPHPTAEQYF
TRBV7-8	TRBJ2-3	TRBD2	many	TGTGCCAGCAGCCCCATCCGGCCTAGCGGAGGTTTACCTAGCACAGATACGCAGTATTTT	CASSPIRPSGGLPSTDTQYF
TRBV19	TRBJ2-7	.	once	TGTGCCAGTAGTTTCCGGGACTGGGCCGACGAGCAGTACTTC	CASSFRDWADEQYF
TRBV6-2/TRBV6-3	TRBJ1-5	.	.	TGTGCCGCCCAGAACCCAGGCAATCAGCCCCAGCATTTT	CAAQNPGNQPQHF
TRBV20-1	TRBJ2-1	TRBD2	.	TGCAGTGCTCAGGGACTAGCGGGAGGTAACAATGAGCAGTTCTTC	CSAQGLAGGNNEQFF
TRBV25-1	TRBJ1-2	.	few	TGTGCCAGCAGCGGACAGACGGATCATAGGGGATATGGCTACACCTTC	CASSGQTDHRGYGYTF
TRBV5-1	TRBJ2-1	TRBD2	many	TGCGCCAGCAGCTTGGCCCCACTAGCGGACGTCTACAATGAGCAGTTCTTC	CASSLAPLADVYNEQFF
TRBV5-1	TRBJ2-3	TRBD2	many	TGCGCCAGCAGCTCGGCTAGCGGGGGGGCTAGCACAGATACGCAGTATTTT	CASSSASGGASTDTQYF
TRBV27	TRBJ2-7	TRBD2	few	TGTGCCAGCAGACCGGGACTAGGATCCTACGAGCAGTACTTC	CASRPGLGSYEQYF
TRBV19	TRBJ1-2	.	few	TGTGCCAGTAGTATTCGTCGGGGGAGCGGCTACACCTTC	CASSIRRGSGYTF
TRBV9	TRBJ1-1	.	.	TGTGCCAGCAGCGAAAGGATTGAACAGGGATACACTGAAGCTTTCTTT	CASSERIEQGYTEAFF
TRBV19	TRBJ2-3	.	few	TGTGCCAGTAGTACCCGGGTCCCAGATACGCAGTATTTT	CASSTRVPDTQYF
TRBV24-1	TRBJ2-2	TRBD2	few	TGTGCCACCAGTGACCCGCCTGGGGCGGGAGTGAACACCGGGGAGCTGTTTTTT	CATSDPPGAGVNTGELFF
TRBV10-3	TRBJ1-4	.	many	TGTGCCATCAGCGGCGGACACACTGAAAAACTGTTTTTT	CAISGGHTEKLFF